This T cell receptor (beta chain) comes out of a study of blood T cells in healthy people across ages. The germline V gene encodes CDR1 DFQATT and CDR2 SNEGSKA (reference sequence). CDR3 size: 13 residues. Primed by a sample-barcoded 5' primer and a J-beta primer mix, a second PCR proceeded for 7 to 11 cycles. TCRdb reanalysed the 5' RACE reads using MiXCR and keeps one entry per CDR3 protein. This sample has 700,000 to 850,000 distinct CDR3 sequences, with roughly 53% found just once. This clonotype has only a few counts. Sequencing was done on a sample of blood. The chain uses TRBV20-1 and TRBJ2-7; maybe TRBD1 (7 bases). The DNA end lines up better with TRBJ2-5; the J call may be wrong. The TCR sequence derives from an elderly man in good health. For the CDR3, the DNA is TGCAGTGCTAGGGTTCAGGGGGGAGAGACCCAGTACTTC. Encoded protein: CSARVQGGETQYF.